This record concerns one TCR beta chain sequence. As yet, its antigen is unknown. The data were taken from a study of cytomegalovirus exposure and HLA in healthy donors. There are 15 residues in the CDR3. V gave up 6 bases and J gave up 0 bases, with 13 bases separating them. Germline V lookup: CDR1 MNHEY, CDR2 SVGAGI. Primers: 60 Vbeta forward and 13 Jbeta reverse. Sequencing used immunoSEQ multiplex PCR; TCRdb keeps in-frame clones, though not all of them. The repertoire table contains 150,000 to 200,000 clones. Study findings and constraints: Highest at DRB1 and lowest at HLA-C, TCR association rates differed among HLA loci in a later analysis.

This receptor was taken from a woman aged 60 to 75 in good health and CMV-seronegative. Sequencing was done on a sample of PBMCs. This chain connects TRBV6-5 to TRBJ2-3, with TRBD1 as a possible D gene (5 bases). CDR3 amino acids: CASRGTGTSTDTQYF. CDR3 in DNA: TGTGCCAGCAGGGGAACAGGAACTAGCACAGATACGCAGTATTTT.